The clone carrying this T cell receptor (beta chain) appeared a single time. Sequencing used immunoSEQ multiplex PCR; TCRdb keeps in-frame clones, though not all of them. Among roughly 220,000 clones listed, 80% were seen once. Trimming took off 0 bases at V and 6 bases at J, with 12 bases between the two ends. The germline V gene encodes CDR1 SGHRS and CDR2 YFSETQ. The CDR3 contains 14 residues. This record belongs to a study of blood T cell repertoires in COVID-19. Study-wide background: Sites in the United States, Italy and Spain provided acute and convalescent COVID-19 samples. T cells, B-cell-depleted T cells, or PBMCs supplied cDNA or gDNA.

Donors were grouped by their self-reported clinical history. The origin of this receptor is a young man with acute COVID-19. The chain combines TRBV5-1 with TRBJ1-2, with D hard to call. Input material: PBMCs or T cells enriched from blood (not recorded which). Here the CDR3 DNA reads TGCGCCAGCAGCTTGGAACAGTTAAGACATGGCTACACCTTC. This translates into CASSLEQLRHGYTF. The full variable domain, its missing parts supplied by reference TRBV5-1 and TRBJ1-2, is KAGVTQTPRYLIKTRGQQVTLSCSPISGHRSVSWYQQTPGQGLQFLFEYFSETQRNKGNFPGRFSGRQFSNSRSEMNVSTLELGDSALYLCASSLEQLRHGYTFGSGTRLTVV.